Only one count was recorded for the clone carrying this T cell receptor beta chain. Relative to the germline gene, one junction end is altered; a read error may explain this. Sequencing was performed with immunoSEQ multiplex PCR; in TCRdb, only in-frame clones are kept and a portion is missing. The repertoire consists of 470,000 or so clones, with approximately 85% occurring once and the leading ten covering more than 3%. The sample comes from a study of blood T cell repertoires in COVID-19. On the study more broadly: The cDNA or gDNA used as material had been derived from T cells, B-cell-depleted T cells, or PBMCs.

The CDR3 contains 15 residues. Germline CDR1 is SSHAT and CDR2 is FNYEAQ (reference sequence). The chain recombines TRBV7-7 with TRBJ2-1; the match to TRBD2 covers 11 bases. The sequence was obtained from a human donor in a cohort sampled during active COVID-19. Sequenced sample: peripheral blood. The CDR3 DNA reads as TGTGCTAGCAGCTGGGGACTAGCGGACTACAATGAGCAGTTCTTC. Protein sequence: CASSWGLADYNEQFF.